Following are 3 T cell receptor beta chains from one sample sequenced in a study of cytomegalovirus exposure and HLA in healthy donors. Researchers ran the PCR with 60 Vbeta and 13 Jbeta primers. The method was immunoSEQ multiplex PCR; TCRdb's version includes in-frame clones alone and lacks a portion of them. The sample shows about 120,000 clones, roughly 69% of them seen only once. Sequences were obtained from PBMCs. Receptors were obtained from a human donor in good health.

V and J are TRBV4-2 and TRBJ2-2; TRBD2 matches 8 bases. CDR1 is LGHNA, CDR2 YNFKEQ, per germline. Trimming cost V 4 bases and J 1 base; bases outside gene matches: 5. The length of the CDR3 is 16 residues. The CDR3 sequence: CASSPGGGWNTGELFF. The CDR3 DNA sequence: TGTGCCAGCAGCCCCGGCGGGGGGTGGAACACCGGGGAGCTGTTTTTT.

Only a few counts were recorded for this clone. The rearrangement links TRBV6-5 to TRBJ1-1; D gene uncertain. Germline V lookup: CDR1 MNHEY, CDR2 SVGAGI. V shed 9 bases and J shed 2 bases, with 10 bases lying between them. The CDR3 runs to 12 residues. This chain's CDR3 is CASYSINTEAFF. CDR3 sequence (DNA): TGTGCCAGTTACTCAATCAACACTGAAGCTTTCTTT.

A single count supports this clone. This rearrangement joins TRBV30 to TRBJ1-3; 7 bases map to TRBD1. The CDR3 has 17 amino acids. Germline values: CDR1 GTSNPN, CDR2 SVGIG (reference sequence). The V segment lost 4 bases and the J segment 1 base; nucleotides outside the gene matches: 13. The CDR3 loop reads CAWTGLGKGQSGNTIYF. CDR3 nucleotide sequence: TGTGCCTGGACCGGTTTGGGAAAGGGACAGTCTGGAAACACCATATATTTT. The complete variable domain, with remaining parts taken from reference TRBV30 and TRBJ1-3, reads SQTIHQWPATLVQPVGSPLSLECTVEGTSNPNLYWYRQAAGRGLQLLFYSVGIGQISSEVPQNLSASRPQDRQFILSSKKLLLSDSGFYLCAWTGLGKGQSGNTIYFGEGSWLTVV.